This T cell receptor beta chain emerged from a study of OX40 agonist ivuxolimab in advanced cancers. Overall study: Eligibility admitted prior anti-PD-1, anti-PD-L1 or anti-CTLA-4 therapy; 40% to 50% had some.

This clone ranks as medium-sized. What it recognizes is unknown. Peripheral blood came from all dose cohorts at three timepoints. Findings of the study overall: CD8+ T cells (on average) carried more expanded clones than CD4+ T cells. Also showing low normalized T-cell clonal expansion were some of the nonresponders.

Profiling relied on immunoSEQ multiplex PCR, and the TCRdb table lists in-frame clones only, not all of them. Of tens of thousands of clones listed, over 75% are singletons. Germline V gives CDR1 MGHRA, CDR2 YSYEKL. Trimming stripped 0 bases from V and 5 bases from J, with 11 bases between. This CDR3 contains 14 residues. The genes are TRBV4-1 and TRBJ2-7; TRBD2 might be the D (6 bases). This clonotype originated in an adult with an advanced solid tumor such as melanoma, head and neck, liver or kidney cancer. Here the sequenced sample was CD4+ or CD8+ T cells sorted from blood, taken in a trial of the OX40 agonist ivuxolimab. The CDR3 is CASSQEPGVDEQYF. CDR3 coding DNA: TGCGCCAGCAGCCAAGAGCCGGGGGTCGACGAGCAGTACTTC.